Sequencing of this TCR beta chain was carried out in a study of CD8 T cells in ankylosing spondylitis. One entry per CDR3 protein, called by TCRdb with MiXCR from the 5' RACE reads. The sample consists of approximately 250,000 distinct CDR3 sequences, 30% to 40% of them appearing once. This clonotype was counted many times. The receptor was isolated from a male donor with ankylosing spondylitis or in good health (not recorded which). What was sequenced was blood, either unsorted or a sorted T cell fraction (not recorded which).

In nucleotides, the CDR3 is TGTGCCAGCAGTTTAGTGGCCAATGAGCAGTTCTTC. It codes for CASSLVANEQFF. V is TRBV12-3 or TRBV12-4 and J is TRBJ2-1; D gene unclear. V lost 1 base and J 6 bases, leaving 4 bases between the germline ends. The CDR3 is 12 residues long.